Sequencing of this T cell receptor beta chain was carried out in a study of T cell repertoires in cytomegalovirus infection (dated by TCRdb to about 2019). The study in broad terms: Recently identified HLA-C-restricted CMV epitopes, whose presentation resists viral immunomodulation, were targeted by peptide stimulations together with well-studied HLA-B-restricted epitopes. The HLA type of each donor mattered for the analysis, because public TCR beta signatures pointed to carriage of CMV infection along with the matching HLA type.

Remarks on this clonotype: There is no known antigen for this receptor. No quality values exist for individual bases; no much larger clone is one base distant.

The instrument was an Illumina HiSeq 1500. TCRdb reworked the public reads: Q25 trimming with fastp, MiXCR clone assembly, productive beta chains retained. Entries are consolidated by CDR3 protein sequence, retaining the most common genes and DNA. Recorded for this sample are about 350,000 distinct CDR3 sequences; roughly 34% of them occurred a single time. The ten largest clones take up around an eighth of the sample. Paper-wide results and their limitations: The ex vivo response was dominated by HLA-C-restricted CMV-specific TCR beta clonotypes, and the single most frequent clonotype in two of eight donors was supplied by these HLA-C-restricted clonotypes. In both this cohort and an independent roughly 400-donor cohort, the cumulative frequency of public TCR beta family members distinguished carriers of CMV infection plus the relevant HLA type.

V loses 0 bases, J loses 6 bases, and the germline ends lie 4 bases apart. From its cysteine to its phenylalanine, the CDR3 spans 11 amino acids. Only the CDR3 part of the read is kept: 33 bases, read in frame from the first base. CDR1 and CDR2, per the germline V gene (reference sequence), are GTSNPN and SVGIG. The treatment or condition label for this specimen denotes: in vitro stimulation with specific CMV peptide epitopes to enrich CMV-specific T cells. The rearrangement joined TRBV30 to TRBJ2-3, with the D gene uncertain. The specimen comprised cultured PBMCs, sampled from culture after CMV antigen stimulation. The TCR originated in a human donor in good health (CMV status not recorded). Some clones in this sample may be carry-over from other donors' samples. The CDR3 corresponds to CAWSVTDTQYF. In nucleotide form, the sequence is TGTGCCTGGAGTGTCACCGATACGCAGTATTTT.